The clone carrying this T cell receptor beta chain was seen more than once but under ten times. Its specificity is unknown. The sample comes from a study of T-cell memory formation after mild COVID-19. TCRdb ran MiXCR on the 5' RACE reads and lists one entry per CDR3 protein. Seen here are hundreds of thousands of distinct CDR3 sequences, approximately 18% observed once, and the top ten hold roughly 12%. Overall study results and limits: Second-wave clones reaching peak frequency on day 37 lacked confirmed SARS-CoV-2 specificity.

The CDR3 sequence is 14 residues long. V lost 0 bases, J lost 2 bases, and 8 bases lay in between. This chain uses TRBV12-3 or TRBV12-4 with TRBJ2-7, with D maybe TRBD2 (6 bases). The TCR was taken from an adult woman who had mild COVID-19 (a few samples of this study predate the infection). Cell type and time point are not known. Sequencing was performed on PBMCs or a T cell subset sorted from them (not recorded which). The CDR3 nucleotides read TGTGCCAGCAGTTTAGCGGAGGGCCCCTACGAGCAGTACTTC. Protein: CASSLAEGPYEQYF.